This T cell receptor (beta chain) was recorded in a study of shared clonotypes between healthy human individuals. Background on the study: Plates per donor: three CD4 naive, three CD4 memory, two CD8 naive, one CD8 memory.

As to this clone: Its antigen is unidentified.

Study results and limitations: Naive CD4 clonotypes were shared across several donors at 4.5% to 6%.

Generated by immunoSEQ multiplex PCR, the TCRdb table keeps only in-frame clones and is missing some. This sample has approximately 720,000 clones, with around 90% found just once. This CDR3 comprises 17 residues. Germline loops: CDR1 SGHDN, CDR2 FVKESK. The germline V and J ends were trimmed by 2 bases and 1 base, with 17 bases remaining between them. CD45RO-negative cells were positively selected for CCR7, leaving out terminally differentiated effector memory CD45RA+ cells. This receptor was obtained from a man between 25 and 39 years old in good health. This chain links TRBV14 with TRBJ2-5, with D maybe TRBD1 (5 bases). Material for sequencing was naive CD8+ T cells sorted from blood. CDR3 region: CASSQSLVDSLQETQYF. In DNA, the CDR3 is TGTGCCAGCAGCCAAAGTCTTGTAGACAGCCTCCAAGAGACCCAGTACTTC.